This T cell receptor (beta chain) was obtained from a study of identical twins. Findings of the study overall: Among beta out-of-frame sequences, excess sharing between twins appeared weaker. Models, which agreed with sharing between unrelated individuals, nonetheless underestimated the out-of-frame TCR alpha sharing seen in monozygotic twins.

Concerning this clonotype itself: Its antigen is undetermined.

TCRdb re-called the 5' RACE reads with MiXCR, one entry per CDR3 protein. Of 250,000 to 300,000 distinct CDR3 sequences listed, approximately 8.3% are singletons. The V end was cut by 0 bases, the J end by 5 bases, with 20 bases between. This CDR3 comprises 18 residues. Germline V gene lookup returns CDR1 LGHNA and CDR2 YSLEER. These same records also appear under a second study, on yellow fever vaccine responses in identical twins.

The receptor comes from a woman aged 18-29 years in good health. The sample comprised CD8+ T cells sorted from blood. The J gene is TRBJ2-1, the V gene TRBV4-3, with D possibly being TRBD1 (6 bases). CDR3 in amino acids: CASSQDSYLAQGDNEQFF. Written as DNA, the CDR3 is TGCGCCAGCAGCCAAGATTCATACTTGGCACAGGGCGACAATGAGCAGTTCTTC.